This T cell receptor beta chain is drawn from a study of T cells in Graves' hyperthyroidism and ophthalmopathy. The CDR3 is made up of 13 amino acids. V lost 5 bases, J lost 5 bases, and 12 bases lay in between. CDR1 and CDR2 (germline): LNHDA, SQIVND (reference sequence). RNA transcripts gave rise to amplified TCR beta CDR3 regions. RT-PCR in the first round (using the HTBI primer set) targeted the TCR CDR3. A single record per CDR3 protein comes from TCRdb applying MiXCR to the multiplex PCR reads. This table holds approximately 400,000 distinct CDR3 sequences, around 25% found once. The source of this sequence is a man aged 50 to 60 with Graves' hyperthyroidism. Sequenced sample: blood. The V and J genes are TRBV19 and TRBJ1-1; D perhaps matches TRBD1 (5 bases). This CDR3 is CASSSRDGTEAFF. In DNA form, the CDR3 reads TGTGCCAGTAGTTCACGGGACGGAACTGAAGCTTTCTTT.